This entry lists 26 T cell receptor beta chains sequenced from one sample in a study of T cell responses to AZD1222 COVID-19 vaccine. Data came from immunoSEQ multiplex PCR; TCRdb stores just in-frame clones and leaves some out. Of over 120,000 clones listed, under 95% are singletons. The specimen was peripheral blood, collected on day 0 of AZD1222 vaccination. These receptor sequences come from an adult in good health.

The chain is built from TRBV28 and TRBJ2-7; 10 bases are a match to TRBD2. The CDR3 has 14 amino acids. The V gene end was trimmed by 4 bases and the J gene end by 2 bases; junction bases not matched to a gene: 2. Germline-derived CDR1 and CDR2 are MDHEN and SYDVKM. CDR3 protein: CASSSGTSAYEQYF. As DNA, the CDR3 is TGTGCCAGCAGTTCCGGGACTAGCGCCTACGAGCAGTACTTC.

The count of this clone is one. The chain joins TRBV6-2 or TRBV6-3 to TRBJ2-7; D is ambiguous. CDR3 length: 12 amino acids. Germline CDR1 is MNHEY and CDR2 is SVGEGT. Trimming left V 2 bases short and J 4 bases short, with 6 bases between. The CDR3 DNA reads as TGTGCCAGCAGTTACCCCGGGTACGAGCAGTACTTC. It translates to CASSYPGYEQYF.

The V gene is TRBV12-3 or TRBV12-4, the J gene TRBJ1-2; no clear D gene. V gave up 3 bases and J gave up 6 bases, with 8 bases separating them. The CDR3 is made up of 12 amino acids. The CDR3 here is CASSLLNNGYTF. The CDR3 DNA is TGTGCCAGCAGTTTGCTTAATAATGGCTACACCTTC.

The rearrangement links TRBV18 to TRBJ1-3; possibly TRBD1 for D (5 bases). The length of the CDR3 is 15 residues. Germline V gene sequence: CDR1 KGHSH, CDR2 LQKENI. The V gene lost 3 bases and the J gene lost 4 bases, with 13 bases spanning the gap. The CDR3 DNA follows: TGTGCCAGCTCACCTTCGGGGGTTCCCGGAAACACCATATATTTT. Protein product: CASSPSGVPGNTIYF.

This clone was found once. The V gene is TRBV2, the J gene TRBJ1-1; TRBD1 is a possible D gene (6 bases). CDR3 size: 14 residues. CDR1 SNHLY and CDR2 FYNNEI come from the germline V gene. The V end lost 7 bases, the J end lost 5 bases, and 17 bases lay between the germline ends. The CDR3 reads CASTIRGGETEAFF. The CDR3 nucleotides are TGTGCCAGCACCATAAGGGGGGGCGAAACTGAAGCTTTCTTT.

The CDR3 region has the DNA TGTGCCAGCAGCTTATTTGGGTCTGGGGCCAACGTCCTGACTTTC. Translated, it gives CASSLFGSGANVLTF. The chain couples TRBV7-3 to TRBJ2-6; D not resolved. Germline V gene lookup returns CDR1 SGHTA and CDR2 FQGTGA. V was shortened by 2 bases and J by 1 base, with 6 bases between the two germline ends. CDR3 size: 15 residues.

The V gene is TRBV20-1, the J gene TRBJ2-7, with a weak D call TRBD1 (5 bases). CDR1 is DFQATT and CDR2 is SNEGSKA in the germline V gene (reference sequence). The CDR3 extends over 9 amino acids. V was trimmed by 6 bases and J by 6 bases, leaving 6 bases between them. The CDR3 nucleotides are TGCAGTGCCAGGGCCGAGCAGTACTTC. It yields the protein CSARAEQYF.

The CDR3 reads CASSRNTGGPGNTIYF. The DNA of the CDR3 is TGTGCCAGCAGCCGAAATACAGGGGGCCCTGGAAACACCATATATTTT. The chain carries TRBV4-2 and TRBJ1-3, with 9 bases that match TRBD1. V was pared by 4 bases and J by 2 bases, with 6 bases of the junction left unmatched. The CDR3 loop spans 16 amino acids. Germline V gives CDR1 LGHNA, CDR2 YNFKEQ.

V is TRBV2 and J is TRBJ1-1; no clear D. CDR1 SNHLY and CDR2 FYNNEI come from the germline V gene. Trimming removed 5 bases from V and 2 bases from J, with 15 bases in between. The CDR3 has 15 amino acids. The CDR3, as DNA: TGTGCCAGCAGTTTGTTAAGGGTCGGCAACACTGAAGCTTTCTTT. This sequence encodes CASSLLRVGNTEAFF.

This clone was counted a few times. This chain links TRBV5-5 with TRBJ1-2, with D tentatively TRBD1 (5 bases). The V end was cut by 5 bases, the J end by 4 bases, with 15 bases between. Looked up from germline, CDR1 is SGHKS and CDR2 is YYEKEE (reference sequence). The CDR3 is made up of 14 amino acids. CDR3: CASSRGADGYGYTF. DNA for the CDR3: TGTGCCAGCAGTAGGGGTGCTGATGGCTATGGCTACACCTTC.

The chain uses TRBV5-1 and TRBJ2-2; 11 bases line up with TRBD1. The V gene's germline CDR1 is SGHRS and CDR2 YFSETQ. The ends lost 0 bases at V and 5 bases at J; junction bases unmatched: 3. There are 16 residues in the CDR3. Here the CDR3 DNA reads TGCGCCAGCAGCTTGGTGCGGGACAGGGGGACCGGGGAGCTGTTTTTT. This gives the protein CASSLVRDRGTGELFF.

The chain recombines TRBV4-2 with TRBJ2-7; the D call may be TRBD1 or TRBD2 (5 bases each). V was pared by 6 bases and J by 3 bases, with 30 bases between. The CDR3 has 19 residues. Germline CDR1 is LGHNA and CDR2 is YNFKEQ. The CDR3 sequence: CASSRPEGSRKLGFYEQYF. The CDR3 DNA follows: TGTGCCAGCAGTCGACCCGAGGGGAGTCGAAAATTGGGGTTCTACGAGCAGTACTTC.

The V call is TRBV7-9, the J call TRBJ2-3; perhaps TRBD1 as D (5 bases). This CDR3 is built from 15 residues. V was cut by 5 bases and J by 0 bases, with 12 bases left in between. Germline V lookup: CDR1 SEHNR, CDR2 FQNEAQ (reference sequence). CDR3: CASSDTTESTDTQYF. The CDR3 DNA sequence: TGTGCCAGCAGCGACACGACAGAGAGCACAGATACGCAGTATTTT.

This rearrangement joins TRBV30 to TRBJ1-5; D unresolved. The CDR3 sequence is 13 residues long. In germline, CDR1 is GTSNPN, CDR2 SVGIG (reference sequence). Trimming pared 5 bases from V and 11 bases from J, leaving 19 bases between. The CDR3 DNA reads as TGTGCCTGGGGTGCGCAGATTGATGTAGCCCAGCATTTT. Its translation is CAWGAQIDVAQHF.

This clone showed up just once. The chain uses TRBV27 and TRBJ2-7; perhaps TRBD2 as D (6 bases). Between the trimmed V and J ends, which lost 4 bases and 4 bases, there was a span of 11 bases. Per the germline V gene, CDR1 is MNHEY and CDR2 is SMNVEV (reference sequence). The CDR3 length is 13 residues. CDR3 residues: CASSWSSAYEQYF. The CDR3 DNA reads TGTGCCAGCAGTTGGTCTAGCGCGTACGAGCAGTACTTC.

The chain links TRBV27 to TRBJ2-6; the D is unclear. This CDR3 region has 14 residues. Germline CDR1 MNHEY, CDR2 SMNVEV (reference sequence). V was clipped by 5 bases and J by 4 bases, with 9 bases between them. CDR3 in amino acids: CASSIHSGANVLTF. The CDR3 DNA is TGTGCCAGCAGTATACACTCGGGGGCCAACGTCCTGACTTTC. The full variable domain, its missing parts supplied by reference TRBV27 and TRBJ2-6, is EAQVTQNPRYLITVTGKKLTVTCSQNMNHEYMSWYRQDPGLGLRQIYYSMNVEVTDKGDVPEGYKVSRKEKRNFPLILESPSPNQTSLYFCASSIHSGANVLTFGAGSRLTVL.

The rearrangement joins TRBV27 to TRBJ1-4; the D gene is possibly TRBD1 (5 bases). Germline CDR1 reads MNHEY; CDR2 reads SMNVEV (reference sequence). The V gene lost 8 bases and the J gene lost 7 bases, with 14 bases spanning the gap. There are 13 residues in the CDR3. The CDR3 sequence: CASRPGRREKLFF. The DNA for the CDR3 is TGTGCCAGCCGACCAGGGAGGCGTGAAAAACTGTTTTTT.

V gene TRBV12-3 or TRBV12-4 combines with J gene TRBJ2-2; D assignment may be TRBD1 or TRBD2 (6 bases each). This CDR3 comprises 12 residues. V was trimmed by 5 bases and J by 6 bases, leaving 7 bases between them. In DNA form, the CDR3 reads TGTGCCAGCAGTGGGGGGCCCGGGGAGCTGTTTTTT. Residues: CASSGGPGELFF.

This clone came up once. The gene calls are TRBV5-5 and TRBJ2-7; D is uncertain. CDR1 and CDR2 from the germline V gene are SGHKS and YYEKEE (reference sequence). The CDR3 runs to 14 residues. V dropped 0 bases and J dropped 2 bases, with 9 bases sitting between them. CDR3 amino acids: CASSLVHGAYEQYF. DNA of the CDR3: TGTGCCAGCAGCTTGGTTCACGGCGCCTACGAGCAGTACTTC.

The rearrangement joins TRBV9 to TRBJ1-1; 10 bases are a match to TRBD1. From germline, CDR1 is SGDLS and CDR2 YYNGEE. The CDR3 is 15 residues long. V lost 0 bases to trimming and J lost 3 bases; unmatched junction nucleotides: 2. CDR3 residues: CASSVAGTGDTEAFF. For the CDR3, the DNA is TGTGCCAGCAGCGTAGCCGGGACAGGGGACACTGAAGCTTTCTTT.

This rearrangement joins TRBV3-1 (or the pseudogene TRBV3-2) to TRBJ1-3, with D unclear. CDR1 is LGHDT, CDR2 YNNKEL, per germline (reference sequence). The CDR3 extends over 13 amino acids. Trimming cost V 1 base and J 4 bases, with 5 bases left between them. CDR3 loop: CASSQAEGNTIYF. The CDR3 DNA reads TGTGCCAGCAGCCAAGCTGAGGGAAACACCATATATTTT.

The chain carries TRBV29-1 and TRBJ1-1, with TRBD1 matching 7 bases. V lost 6 bases and J lost 5; bases outside the gene matches: 6. The CDR3 is 12 residues long. Germline V gene lookup returns CDR1 SQVTM and CDR2 ANQGSEA. The CDR3: CSVRTGGTEAFF. CDR3 nucleotides: TGCAGCGTGCGGACAGGCGGTACTGAAGCTTTCTTT.

The chain links TRBV28 to TRBJ1-2; D gene unclear. Germline V gives CDR1 MDHEN, CDR2 SYDVKM. CDR3 length: 12 residues. Trimming left V 3 bases short and J 4 bases short, with 6 bases between. Written as DNA, the CDR3 is TGTGCCAGCAGTTTCGGAGGCTATGGCTACACCTTC. Protein sequence: CASSFGGYGYTF.

The chain uses TRBV7-9 and TRBJ1-4, with D perhaps matching TRBD1 (6 bases). Germline lookup yields CDR1 SEHNR and CDR2 FQNEAQ (reference sequence). This CDR3 has 15 amino acids. V was trimmed by 5 bases and J by 8 bases, leaving 18 bases between them. In DNA, the CDR3 is TGTGCCAGCAGCCGGGGGCGGGGGCTTGAAGAAAAACTGTTTTTT. Translated, it gives CASSRGRGLEEKLFF.

The genes are TRBV30 and TRBJ2-7; the D gene is possibly TRBD1 (6 bases). Germline V CDR1 and CDR2: GTSNPN, SVGIG (reference sequence). The CDR3 extends over 13 amino acids. V was trimmed by 2 bases and J by 3 bases, leaving 11 bases between them. This chain's CDR3 is CAWSMGHSYEQYF. The CDR3 nucleotides read TGTGCCTGGAGTATGGGACATAGCTACGAGCAGTACTTC.

This clone was counted once. CDR3 in DNA: TGTGCCAGTAGTGGCCGGGACAGGGTAGGTCAGCCCCAGCATTTT. It is translated as CASSGRDRVGQPQHF. The V and J genes are TRBV19 and TRBJ1-5, with 9 positions matching TRBD1. After removal of 5 bases from V and 6 bases from J, the junction contained 8 bases not matched to a gene. The CDR3 has 15 residues. From germline, CDR1 is LNHDA and CDR2 SQIVND (reference sequence).